The 29 T cell receptor beta chains in this list originate from one sample, sequenced in a study of human T cells and chemical hapten exposure. Noted time point: patch test 1, 2 weeks after DPC sensitization. Treatment given: therapeutic diphenylcyclopropenone sensitization with weekly scalp DPC. Using its own MiXCR run on the RACE reads, TCRdb lists one record per CDR3 protein. The sample contains under 450,000 distinct CDR3 sequences, about 4.8% of which appear only once. The input for sequencing was whole blood, taken in connection with sensitization to the hapten diphenylcyclopropenone (DPC). Receptors originate from a woman aged 45 to 65 with alopecia areata. Some clones in this sample may be carry-over from other donors' samples.

This clonotype was seen more than once but under ten times. The chain uses TRBV5-1 and TRBJ2-3; 11 nucleotides line up with TRBD2. CDR3 length equals 19 residues. V shed 0 bases and J 2 bases; nucleotides not matched to a gene: 11. Germline CDR1 SGHRS, CDR2 YFSETQ. The CDR3 reads CASSLGVVAGGPNTDTQYF. The CDR3 DNA reads TGCGCCAGCAGCTTGGGGGTCGTAGCGGGAGGGCCGAACACAGATACGCAGTATTTT.

This clonotype was seen many times. The genes are TRBV4-1 and TRBJ1-1; D is perhaps TRBD1 (6 bases). CDR1 MGHRA and CDR2 YSYEKL come from the germline V gene. The CDR3 has 19 amino acids. Between the trimmed V and J ends, which lost 0 bases and 2 bases, there was a span of 22 bases. CDR3 amino acids: CASSQEQFLVQGRNTEAFF. CDR3 in DNA: TGCGCCAGCAGCCAAGAACAGTTTTTGGTGCAGGGGCGTAACACTGAAGCTTTCTTT.

This clonotype was seen repeatedly, ten times or more. The J gene is TRBJ1-1, the V gene TRBV7-8; 9 positions match TRBD1. The germline V gene encodes CDR1 SGHVS and CDR2 FQNEAQ. This CDR3 has 15 residues. V lost 3 bases and J lost 6; bases outside the gene matches: 8. Here the CDR3 DNA reads TGTGCCAGCAGCTTTAACAGGGGGCGAGATTCTGAAGCTTTCTTT. The encoded protein is CASSFNRGRDSEAFF.

This chain uses TRBV10-3 with TRBJ1-3, with 8 nucleotides matching TRBD1. The CDR3 has 17 amino acids. V was pared by 4 bases and J by 0 bases, with 8 bases of the junction left unmatched. The germline V gene has CDR1 ENHRY and CDR2 SYGVKD. CDR3 in amino acids: CAISGEGQALSGNTIYF. DNA for the CDR3: TGTGCCATCAGTGGGGAGGGACAGGCTCTCTCTGGAAACACCATATATTTT.

Details on this clonotype: Being one base from a much bigger clone, this may be a read error. The chain joins TRBV30 to TRBJ2-4; D remains ambiguous. Germline CDR1 reads GTSNPN; CDR2 reads SVGIG (reference sequence). The CDR3 runs to 11 residues. In nucleotides, the CDR3 is TGTGCCCGGAGTGAAACGGACATTCAGTACTTC. Translating gives CARSETDIQYF.

This clonotype was observed a handful of times. The chain is built from TRBV7-9 and TRBJ1-4, with 7 bases aligning to TRBD1. Germline CDR1 is SEHNR and CDR2 is FQNEAQ (reference sequence). The V gene end was trimmed by 1 base and the J gene end by 12 bases; junction bases not matched to a gene: 8. The CDR3 sequence is 14 residues long. The CDR3: CASSLEQGQGQLFF. CDR3 in DNA: TGTGCCAGCAGCTTAGAACAGGGGCAGGGGCAACTGTTTTTT.

This clonotype appeared many times. The chain combines TRBV3-1 with TRBJ2-7; no reliable D call. V was cut by 0 bases and J by 3 bases, with 15 bases left in between. The CDR3 loop spans 16 amino acids. CDR1 and CDR2 from the germline V gene are LGHDT and YNNKEL (reference sequence). In DNA, the CDR3 is TGTGCCAGCAGCCAAGATGTTTCAGCGCCTATCTACGAGCAGTACTTC. Its translation is CASSQDVSAPIYEQYF.

This clonotype was picked up a small number of times. The chain carries TRBV6-5 and TRBJ2-2; no firm D call. Germline-derived CDR1 and CDR2 are MNHEY and SVGAGI. Deletions cut 0 bases from V and 6 bases from J, with 8 bases between. The CDR3 is 14 amino acids. The CDR3 region is CASSYSRVAGELFF. CDR3 coding DNA: TGTGCCAGCAGTTACTCAAGGGTAGCCGGGGAGCTGTTTTTT.

The gene calls are TRBV7-2 and TRBJ2-3, with a possible D match to TRBD1 (5 bases). The CDR3 has 17 residues. From germline, CDR1 is SGHTA and CDR2 FQGNSA. Trimming shortened V by 4 bases and J by 0 bases, and 17 bases separated the two germline ends. The CDR3 coding sequence is TGTGCCAGCAGCTCCCCGCTCGACAGAGATAGCACAGATACGCAGTATTTT. This translates into CASSSPLDRDSTDTQYF. The full variable domain, in which reference TRBV7-2 and TRBJ2-3 provide the parts outside the CDR3, is GAGVSQSPSNKVTEKGKDVELRCDPISGHTALYWYRQSLGQGLEFLIYFQGNSAPDKSGLPSDRFSAERTGGSVSTLTIQRTQQEDSAVYLCASSSPLDRDSTDTQYFGPGTRLTVL.

This clonotype occurred many times. The chain links TRBV11-1 to TRBJ1-4; weak D call: TRBD1 (6 bases). The CDR3 covers 15 residues. Germline V CDR1 and CDR2: SGHAT, FQDESV (reference sequence). With 3 bases removed from V and 2 bases from J, the gap between germline ends came to 10 bases. CDR3 in amino acids: CASSFGQGTNEKLFF. The CDR3 nucleotides are TGTGCCAGCAGCTTCGGTCAGGGGACTAATGAAAAACTGTTTTTT. The whole variable domain, filled in from reference TRBV11-1 and TRBJ1-4, reads EAEVAQSPRYKITEKSQAVAFWCDPISGHATLYWYRQILGQGPELLVQFQDESVVDDSQLPKDRFSAERLKGVDSTLKIQPAELGDSAMYLCASSFGQGTNEKLFFGSGTQLSVL.

Turning to this clonotype: A single base separates this from a much larger clone, so it may be a read error. V and J are TRBV12-3 or TRBV12-4 and TRBJ1-4; possible D gene TRBD1, 5 bases. The CDR3 loop spans 15 amino acids. The CDR3 DNA is TGTGCCAGCAGATTAGCCACGGGACGGGAGGAAAAACTGTTTTTT. This sequence encodes CASRLATGREEKLFF.

This clonotype was observed many times. V and J are TRBV5-1 and TRBJ1-2; D is possibly TRBD1 (5 bases). V lost 0 bases and J lost 6, with 15 bases in between. This CDR3 has 15 residues. Per the germline V gene, CDR1 is SGHRS and CDR2 is YFSETQ. CDR3: CASSLAGGAGHGYTF. The DNA of the CDR3 is TGCGCCAGCAGCTTGGCCGGGGGAGCAGGCCATGGCTACACCTTC.

The count of this clonotype is one. The chain carries TRBV29-1 and TRBJ2-3; TRBD2 is a possible D gene (5 bases). CDR3 length equals 13 residues. Germline V gene sequence: CDR1 SQVTM, CDR2 ANQGSEA. Between the trimmed V and J ends, which lost 3 bases and 9 bases, there was a span of 16 bases. This CDR3 reads CSVEPHEGSTQYF. The CDR3 nucleotides read TGCAGCGTTGAGCCACACGAGGGCAGCACGCAGTATTTT.

This clonotype was recorded at least ten times. V usage is TRBV20-1 and J usage is TRBJ1-3, with D unresolved. This CDR3 is 14 amino acids long. The V gene's germline CDR1 is DFQATT and CDR2 SNEGSKA (reference sequence). V dropped 0 bases and J dropped 4 bases, with 10 bases sitting between them. CDR3 residues: CSARDLVSGNTIYF. The CDR3 region has the DNA TGCAGTGCTAGAGATCTTGTAAGCGGAAACACCATATATTTT.

This clonotype was counted many times. This chain joins TRBV7-9 and TRBJ1-1; perhaps TRBD1 as D (5 bases). The CDR3 totals 15 residues. V lost 1 base, J lost 2 bases, and 11 bases lay in between. CDR1 is SEHNR and CDR2 is FQNEAQ in the germline V gene (reference sequence). CDR3 residues: CASSLEGTGNTEAFF. In DNA form, the CDR3 reads TGTGCCAGCAGCTTAGAAGGAACAGGCAACACTGAAGCTTTCTTT.

This clonotype was seen at least ten times. This chain links TRBV20-1 with TRBJ2-1; 12 nucleotides match TRBD1. V dropped 5 bases and J dropped 5; count of bases not matched to a gene: 13. Germline V CDR1 and CDR2: DFQATT, SNEGSKA (reference sequence). The CDR3 extends over 17 amino acids. The CDR3 region is CSAQVRLGQGANNEQFF. The DNA for the CDR3 is TGCAGTGCTCAAGTAAGGCTGGGACAGGGGGCGAACAATGAGCAGTTCTTC.

This clonotype has a handful of counts. J is TRBJ1-3 and V is TRBV3-1; TRBD1 aligns across 9 bases. V was clipped by 1 base and J by 4 bases; unmatched bases: 8. The CDR3 spans 17 residues. The germline V gene encodes CDR1 LGHDT and CDR2 YNNKEL (reference sequence). Written as DNA, the CDR3 is TGTGCCAGCAGCCAAGGGGGGACAGGGAGTATCGGAAACACCATATATTTT. Its translation is CASSQGGTGSIGNTIYF.

There are a few counts of this clonotype. J is TRBJ2-4 and V is TRBV15, with a tentative D call TRBD1 (6 bases). There are 15 residues in the CDR3. The ends were cut back, 7 bases at V and 6 bases at J, with 19 bases in the middle. Germline lookup yields CDR1 LNHNV and CDR2 YYDKDF (reference sequence). The CDR3, as DNA: TGTGCCACCACAGACGTTGGGGCAGGGGCAAACATTCAGTACTTC. Its protein is CATTDVGAGANIQYF. Complete variable domain (other parts from reference TRBV15 and TRBJ2-4): DAMVIQNPRYQVTQFGKPVTLSCSQTLNHNVMYWYQQKSSQAPKLLFHYYDKDFNNEADTPDNFQSRRPNTSFCFLDIRSPGLGDTAMYLCATTDVGAGANIQYFGAGTRLSVL.

This clonotype was recorded at least ten times. This sequence joins TRBV27 and TRBJ2-4; 7 nucleotides line up with TRBD2. Germline trimming cut 2 bases from V and 11 bases from J; bases unmatched to any gene: 6. The CDR3 extends over 13 amino acids. CDR1 is MNHEY and CDR2 is SMNVEV in the germline V gene (reference sequence). The CDR3 coding sequence is TGTGCCAGCAGTTTAACTAGCGCTGCCCTTCAGTACTTC. Its translation is CASSLTSAALQYF.

This clonotype has a count of ten or more. The rearrangement uses TRBV29-1 and TRBJ2-1, with D perhaps TRBD2 (6 bases). From germline, CDR1 is SQVTM and CDR2 ANQGSEA. The CDR3 runs 15 residues. The germline V and J ends were trimmed by 1 base and 7 bases, with 17 bases remaining between them. The CDR3 DNA sequence: TGCAGCGTTGAAGTCAGGGCAGGGAGGCTGAATGAGCAGTTCTTC. Translated: CSVEVRAGRLNEQFF.

Concerning this clonotype: Just one base apart from a much larger clone, this may be a read error. The chain uses TRBV12-3 or TRBV12-4 and TRBJ1-1, with 8 bases matching TRBD1. The CDR3 spans 14 residues. The CDR3, as DNA: TGTGCCAGCACCCCGGGACAGGTGGACACTCAAGCTTTCTTT. This translates into CASTPGQVDTQAFF.

The sample holds many counts of this clonotype. The V call is TRBV29-1, the J call TRBJ1-4; D remains ambiguous. Trimming cost V 2 bases and J 8 bases, with 15 bases left between them. The CDR3 is made up of 14 amino acids. Germline V gene lookup returns CDR1 SQVTM and CDR2 ANQGSEA. For the CDR3, the DNA is TGCAGCGTTGAACGCGAGATGGACCCCGAAAAACTGTTTTTT. Translated: CSVEREMDPEKLFF.

This clonotype was detected ten times or more. In nucleotides, the CDR3 is TGTGCCAGTAGTATAGTAGCGGGGGGGAACAATGAGCAGTTCTTC. Translating it yields CASSIVAGGNNEQFF. This sequence joins TRBV19 and TRBJ2-1; the match to TRBD2 covers 11 bases. CDR1 and CDR2 from the germline V gene are LNHDA and SQIVND (reference sequence). Losses at the gene ends were 1 base for V and 5 bases for J; bases not matched to a gene: 1. The CDR3 covers 15 residues.

This clonotype was seen a few times. This sequence joins TRBV29-1 and TRBJ2-3; no clear D. Per germline, CDR1 SQVTM and CDR2 ANQGSEA. The ends were cut back, 2 bases at V and 2 bases at J, with 5 bases in the middle. This CDR3 has 12 amino acids. In nucleotides, the CDR3 is TGCAGCGTTGAACAACACACAGATACGCAGTATTTT. Its protein is CSVEQHTDTQYF.

This clonotype turned up a few times. In DNA form, the CDR3 reads TGTGCCAGCACGGTAGCGGGGGGGAATGAGCAGTTCTTC. It yields the protein CASTVAGGNEQFF. This chain links TRBV2 with TRBJ2-1, with TRBD2 identical over 11 bases. CDR3 size: 13 residues. Germline assignment: CDR1 SNHLY and CDR2 FYNNEI. With 7 bases clipped from V and 7 bases from J, the junction kept 3 bases outside the gene matches.

This clonotype was seen only a few times. This chain connects TRBV12-3 or TRBV12-4 to TRBJ2-1; D gene uncertain. This CDR3 contains 12 residues. Trimming took 3 bases from V and 7 from J, leaving 7 bases between them. The CDR3 coding sequence is TGTGCCAGCAGTTTCCACGGGAATGAGCAGTTCTTC. This translates into CASSFHGNEQFF.

As for this clonotype: This may be a read error: a much more frequent sequence differs by one nucleotide. The chain has TRBV27 and TRBJ2-6; the D gene is possibly TRBD1 (5 bases). The length of the CDR3 is 16 residues. Per germline, CDR1 MNHEY and CDR2 SMNVEV (reference sequence). CDR3 residues: CASSLGYSSGANVLAF. DNA of the CDR3: TGTGCCAGCAGTTTAGGCTACTCCTCTGGGGCCAACGTCCTGGCTTTC.

This clonotype appeared a few times. The chain uses TRBV2 and TRBJ1-2; TRBD1 matches 9 bases. Germline CDR1 SNHLY, CDR2 FYNNEI. The ends lost 6 bases at V and 7 bases at J; junction bases unmatched: 12. This CDR3 spans 15 amino acids. CDR3 residues: CASRETGGGSSGYTF. In DNA, the CDR3 is TGTGCCAGCAGGGAAACAGGGGGCGGGTCTTCTGGCTACACCTTC.

The chain carries TRBV6-2 or TRBV6-3 and TRBJ1-1, with no clear D. This CDR3 has 15 amino acids. Germline CDR1 reads MNHEY; CDR2 reads SVGEGT. Trimming took 4 bases from V and 1 from J, leaving 13 bases between them. The CDR3 bases are TGTGCCAGCAGTTTCCCGTTTGGAGGGAACACTGAAGCTTTCTTT. Translating gives CASSFPFGGNTEAFF.